The rows below give T cell receptor beta chains drawn from one sample of a study of blood T cell repertoires in COVID-19. Sequenced by immunoSEQ multiplex PCR; TCRdb stores in-frame clones only, minus some. Among fewer than 250,000 clones listed, 86% were seen once. Specimen: PBMCs or T cells enriched from blood (not recorded which). The receptors originated from a woman in her forties in a cohort exposed to, infected with or recovered from COVID-19 (not recorded which). CDR3s include the opening cysteine and the closing phenylalanine or tryptophan. Fields, in order: V gene, D gene, clone size, J gene, CDR3 protein, CDR3 DNA. The D gene is left open where the match is weak. Clone size is given for some rows only: seen once, a few or many times, or a class if the clone is expanded.

TRBV15	-	-	TRBJ1-1	CATAGQTGNTEAFF	TGTGCCACCGCAGGACAGACCGGCAACACTGAAGCTTTCTTT
TRBV7-8	TRBD1	-	TRBJ1-1	CASSLARTGGDPRWDTEAFF	TGTGCCAGCAGCTTAGCTCGGACAGGGGGCGATCCGAGATGGGACACTGAAGCTTTCTTT
TRBV5-1	TRBD2	-	TRBJ2-7	CASSLESLAGDEQYF	TGCGCCAGCAGCTTGGAGTCCCTAGCGGGGGACGAGCAGTACTTC
TRBV5-1	TRBD1	-	TRBJ1-2	CASTPRRTGDMIEAF	TGCGCCAGCACCCCGCGTCGAACAGGGGATATGATCGAGGCCTTC
TRBV7-8	TRBD2	-	TRBJ2-5	CASSLIAGEIQETQYF	TGTGCCAGCAGCTTAATAGCGGGGGAGATCCAAGAGACCCAGTACTTC
TRBV29-1	-	-	TRBJ2-5	CSVDGGDPTIETQYF	TGCAGCGTTGATGGCGGGGACCCGACGATTGAGACCCAGTACTTC
TRBV28	-	-	TRBJ1-2	CASSFRDRPNYGYTF	TGTGCCAGCAGTTTCCGTGACAGGCCTAACTATGGCTACACCTTC
TRBV12-5	TRBD1	-	TRBJ1-1	CASGLVRGFEDRGSEAFF	TGTGCTAGTGGTTTGGTAAGAGGATTTGAGGACAGGGGTTCCGAAGCTTTCTTT
TRBV9	TRBD1	-	TRBJ1-2	CASSVGQGTYGYTF	TGTGCCAGCAGCGTGGGACAGGGGACATATGGCTACACCTTC
TRBV28	-	once	TRBJ1-1	CASSLAQEGNTEAFF	TGTGCCAGCAGTTTAGCCCAAGAGGGGAACACTGAAGCTTTCTTT
TRBV7-2	TRBD2	-	TRBJ2-7	CASSLGLGAGGIEQYF	TGTGCCAGCAGCTTGGGTCTCGGTGCGGGAGGCATCGAGCAGTACTTC
TRBV27	-	-	TRBJ1-5	CASSPTGDWNQPQHF	TGTGCCAGCAGTCCCACGGGGGACTGGAATCAGCCCCAGCATTTT
TRBV18	-	-	TRBJ1-1	CASSPPPRESEAFF	TGTGCCAGCTCACCACCCCCGAGGGAATCTGAAGCTTTCTTT
TRBV6-2/TRBV6-3	-	-	TRBJ2-1	CASSYRDRDLTGENEQFF	TGTGCCAGCAGTTACCGAGACAGGGACTTGACAGGTGAGAATGAGCAGTTCTTC
TRBV11-3	-	-	TRBJ1-4	CASSLRTANEKLFF	TGTGCCAGCAGCCTTCGGACAGCTAATGAAAAACTGTTTTTT
TRBV4-2	-	-	TRBJ2-2	CASGWENTGELFF	TGTGCCTCAGGGTGGGAGAACACCGGGGAGCTGTTTTTT
TRBV6-5	-	-	TRBJ1-2	CASRGAGWAF	TGTGCCAGCAGGGGGGCAGGGTGGGCCTTC